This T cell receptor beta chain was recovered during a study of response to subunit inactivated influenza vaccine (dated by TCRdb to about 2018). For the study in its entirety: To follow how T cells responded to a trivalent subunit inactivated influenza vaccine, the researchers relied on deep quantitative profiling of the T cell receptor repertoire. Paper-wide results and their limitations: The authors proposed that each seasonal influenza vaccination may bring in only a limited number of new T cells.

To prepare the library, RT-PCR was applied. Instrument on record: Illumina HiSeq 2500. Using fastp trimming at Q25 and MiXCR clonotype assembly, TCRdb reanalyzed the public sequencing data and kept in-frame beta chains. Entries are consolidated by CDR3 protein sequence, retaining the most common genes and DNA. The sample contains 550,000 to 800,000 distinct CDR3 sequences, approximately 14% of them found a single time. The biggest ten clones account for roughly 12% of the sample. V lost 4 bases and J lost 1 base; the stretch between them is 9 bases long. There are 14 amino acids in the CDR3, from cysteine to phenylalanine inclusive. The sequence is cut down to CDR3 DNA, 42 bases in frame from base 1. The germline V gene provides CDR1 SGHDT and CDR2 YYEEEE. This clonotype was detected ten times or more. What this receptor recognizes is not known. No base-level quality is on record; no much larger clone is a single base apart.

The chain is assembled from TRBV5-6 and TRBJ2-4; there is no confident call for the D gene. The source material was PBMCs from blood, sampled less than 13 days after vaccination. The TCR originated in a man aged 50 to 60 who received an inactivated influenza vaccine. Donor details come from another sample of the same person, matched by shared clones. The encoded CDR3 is CASSVRIAKNIQYF. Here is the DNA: TGTGCCAGCAGCGTACGGATTGCCAAAAACATTCAGTACTTC.